This entry concerns a single T cell receptor beta chain. Its antigen remains undetermined. Just one base apart from a much larger clone, this may be a read error. The treatment or condition label, read with the paper, signifies: live attenuated yellow fever vaccine strain. At each blood-draw timepoint, two biological replicates of bulk PBMCs were obtained. A standard Ficoll-Paque protocol was used to isolate PBMCs from peripheral blood. TriZol was used to extract RNA from bulk PBMCs, CD4 and CD8 fractions, and dextramer-positive and dextramer-negative fractions. This sample is part of a study of T cells after yellow fever vaccination (dated by TCRdb to about 2019). About the study as a whole: The SMART-Seq v4 Ultra Low Input RNA kit was used to prepare libraries from fractions with low cell numbers. To track T-cell clones before and after primary and booster YFV17D yellow fever vaccination, bulk TCR alpha and beta repertoires were sequenced longitudinally. Bulk PBMC replicates and cell subsets were isolated from blood drawn at multiple timepoints before and after both primary and secondary immunization. Two healthy male donors, one aged 18 to 29 and one aged 30 to 39 years, were included in the cohort.

Synthesis of TCR cDNA relied on 5'RACE template switching, a step that introduced a universal primer site along with unique molecular identifiers. cDNA synthesis was primed from both the TCR alpha and TCR beta constant segments. Two PCR steps were used to amplify libraries, with sample barcodes and sequencing adapters being added in the second step. Libraries were sequenced on Illumina HiSeq 2500 (2x100 bp) or NovaSeq (2x150 bp). The original methods were these. MIGEC handled demultiplexing of reads and collapsing into UMI consensus sequences, while MiXCR performed V(D)J alignment. Using edgeR on replicate PBMC samples, clonotypes were called vaccine-responding if FDR was below 0.01 and the log2 fold change was above 5 up to day 15. CD4 or CD8 identity was assigned to each bulk clonotype according to whether the clonotype was present at higher abundance in the sequenced CD4 repertoire or the sequenced CD8 repertoire. TCRdb reran the public reads through fastp at Q25 and MiXCR, keeping productive beta chains. Rows are unified per CDR3 protein, each entry keeping the most common DNA and genes. The V and J calls were determined by TCRdb, not by the authors. The sample has approximately 510,000 distinct CDR3 sequences on record, 20% to 25% of them singletons. The top ten clones comprise about 17% of the sample.

The research as a whole found: FACS-sorted repertoires could contain abundant contaminating clonotypes from the bulk population, so computational filtering was required. A small fraction of clonotypes appeared in both the CD4 and CD8 compartments, likely as a result of convergent recombination. Only a couple of donors were included in the study, so the extent to which the findings can be generalized is limited. Most clones expanded after primary vaccination (almost 97% of CD4 and 70% to 90% of CD8) were re-detected after the booster, suggesting that broad memory maintenance occurred. Compared with the primary T-cell response, the secondary T-cell response was faster but weaker, reaching its peak on day 5 rather than on day 15.

The TCR originated in a man between 18 and 35 years old who received the YFV17D yellow fever vaccine. The sample consisted of PBMCs, taken about 20 days after the first yellow fever vaccination.

The CDR3 has the sequence CASSRDRNNEQFF. The nucleotide sequence is given as TGTGCCAGCAGCCGGGACAGAAACAATGAGCAGTTCTTC. The chain uses TRBV7-4 and TRBJ2-1, and 7 bases in between align with TRBD1. Compared with germline, V lacks 5 bases and J lacks 5 bases; bases without a gene match: 3. From the cysteine up to the phenylalanine, the CDR3 has a length of 13 residues. The read is trimmed to its CDR3 DNA, 39 bases read in frame from base 1. Based on the germline V gene, the CDR1 and CDR2 sequences are SGHVT and SQSDAQ.